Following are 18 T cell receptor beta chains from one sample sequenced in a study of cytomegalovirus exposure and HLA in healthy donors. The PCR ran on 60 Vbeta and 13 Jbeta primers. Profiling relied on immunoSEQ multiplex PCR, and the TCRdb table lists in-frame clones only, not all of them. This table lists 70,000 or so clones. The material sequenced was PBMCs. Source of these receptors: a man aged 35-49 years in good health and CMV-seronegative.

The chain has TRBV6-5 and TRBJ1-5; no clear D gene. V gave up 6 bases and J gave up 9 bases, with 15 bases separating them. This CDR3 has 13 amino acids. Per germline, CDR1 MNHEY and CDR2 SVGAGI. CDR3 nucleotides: TGTGCCAGCAGGGGGAGGGCCGCTGGGCCCCAGCATTTT. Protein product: CASRGRAAGPQHF.

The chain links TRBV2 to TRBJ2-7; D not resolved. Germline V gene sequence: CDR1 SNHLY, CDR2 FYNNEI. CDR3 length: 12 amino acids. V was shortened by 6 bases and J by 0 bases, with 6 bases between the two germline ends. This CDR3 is CASSRLSYEQYF. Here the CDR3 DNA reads TGTGCCAGCAGCCGACTCTCCTACGAGCAGTACTTC.

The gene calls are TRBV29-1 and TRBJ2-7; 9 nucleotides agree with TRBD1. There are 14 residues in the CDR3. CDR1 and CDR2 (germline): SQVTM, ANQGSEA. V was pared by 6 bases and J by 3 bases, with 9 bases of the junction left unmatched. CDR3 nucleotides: TGCAGCGTGGGGGGACAGGGTCGCAGCTACGAGCAGTACTTC. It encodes CSVGGQGRSYEQYF.

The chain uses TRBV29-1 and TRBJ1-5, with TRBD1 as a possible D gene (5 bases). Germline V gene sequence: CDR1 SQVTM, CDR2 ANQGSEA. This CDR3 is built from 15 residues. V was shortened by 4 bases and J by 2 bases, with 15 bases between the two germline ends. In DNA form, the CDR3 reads TGCAGCGTTGGGCAGGGAAATGGGGGCAATCAGCCCCAGCATTTT. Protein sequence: CSVGQGNGGNQPQHF.

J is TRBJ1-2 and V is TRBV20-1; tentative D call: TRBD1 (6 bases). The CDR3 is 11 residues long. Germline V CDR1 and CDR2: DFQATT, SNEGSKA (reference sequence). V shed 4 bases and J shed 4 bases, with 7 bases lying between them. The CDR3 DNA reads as TGCAGTGCTACGGACAGCTATGGCTACACCTTC. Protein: CSATDSYGYTF.

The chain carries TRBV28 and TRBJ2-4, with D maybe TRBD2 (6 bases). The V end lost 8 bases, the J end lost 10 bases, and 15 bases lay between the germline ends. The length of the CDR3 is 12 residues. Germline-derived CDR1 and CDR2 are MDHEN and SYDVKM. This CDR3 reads CASGRLGRIQYF. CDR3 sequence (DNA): TGTGCCAGCGGGAGACTGGGGAGGATTCAGTACTTC.

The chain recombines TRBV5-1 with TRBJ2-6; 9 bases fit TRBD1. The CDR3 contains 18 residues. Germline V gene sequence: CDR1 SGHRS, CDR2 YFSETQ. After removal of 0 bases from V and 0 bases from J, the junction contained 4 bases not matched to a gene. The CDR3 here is CASSLERGQGSGANVLTF. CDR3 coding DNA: TGCGCCAGCAGCTTGGAACGGGGACAGGGCTCTGGGGCCAACGTCCTGACTTTC.

The CDR3: CASSLGLAGRSSYNEQFF. The DNA for the CDR3 is TGTGCCAGCAGCTTAGGACTAGCGGGAAGGAGCTCCTACAATGAGCAGTTCTTC. The genes are TRBV7-2 and TRBJ2-1; 11 nucleotides line up with TRBD2. CDR3 length: 18 amino acids. CDR1 and CDR2 from the germline V gene are SGHTA and FQGNSA. V was clipped by 1 base and J by 0 bases; unmatched bases: 5.

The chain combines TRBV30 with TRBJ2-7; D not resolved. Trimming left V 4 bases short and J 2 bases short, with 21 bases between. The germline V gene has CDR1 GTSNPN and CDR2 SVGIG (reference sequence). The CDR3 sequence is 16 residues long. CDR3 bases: TGTGCCTGGACAGTGCGAATGAGGAATTTTCCCTACGAGCAGTACTTC. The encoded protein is CAWTVRMRNFPYEQYF.

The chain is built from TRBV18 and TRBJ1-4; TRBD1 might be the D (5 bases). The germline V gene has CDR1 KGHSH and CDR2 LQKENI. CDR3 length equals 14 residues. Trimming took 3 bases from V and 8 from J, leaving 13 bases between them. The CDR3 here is CASSPRQGREKLFF. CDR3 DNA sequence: TGTGCCAGCTCACCGCGGCAGGGTAGGGAAAAACTGTTTTTT. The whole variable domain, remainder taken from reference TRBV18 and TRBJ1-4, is NAGVMQNPRHLVRRRGQEARLRCSPMKGHSHVYWYRQLPEEGLKFMVYLQKENIIDESGMPKERFSAEFPKEGPSILRIQQVVRGDSAAYFCASSPRQGREKLFFGSGTQLSVL.

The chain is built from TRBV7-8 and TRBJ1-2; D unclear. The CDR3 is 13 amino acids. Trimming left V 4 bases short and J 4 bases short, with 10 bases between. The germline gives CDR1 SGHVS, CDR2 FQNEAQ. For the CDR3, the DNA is TGTGCCAGCAGCTCGGACGGGATCTATGGCTACACCTTC. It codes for CASSSDGIYGYTF.

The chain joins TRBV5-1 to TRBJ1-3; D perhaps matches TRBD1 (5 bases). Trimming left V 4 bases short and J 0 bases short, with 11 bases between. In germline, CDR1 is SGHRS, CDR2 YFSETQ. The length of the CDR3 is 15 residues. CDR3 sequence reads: CASSLSDSSGNTIYF. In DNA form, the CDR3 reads TGCGCCAGCAGCCTAAGTGACAGCTCTGGAAACACCATATATTTT.

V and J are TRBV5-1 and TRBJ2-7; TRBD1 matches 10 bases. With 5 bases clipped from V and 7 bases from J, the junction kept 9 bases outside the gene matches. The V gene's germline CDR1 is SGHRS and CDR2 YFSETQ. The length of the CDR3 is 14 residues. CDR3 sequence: CASRDGTGVLEQYF. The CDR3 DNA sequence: TGCGCCAGCAGGGACGGGACAGGGGTCTTGGAGCAGTACTTC.

The CDR3 DNA reads TGTGCCAGTCAACAGACAACTAATGAAAAACTGTTTTTT. It specifies CASQQTTNEKLFF. This rearrangement joins TRBV19 to TRBJ1-4; D unclear. From germline, CDR1 is LNHDA and CDR2 SQIVND (reference sequence). The V gene lost 8 bases and the J gene lost 0 bases, with 7 bases spanning the gap. The CDR3 has 13 residues.

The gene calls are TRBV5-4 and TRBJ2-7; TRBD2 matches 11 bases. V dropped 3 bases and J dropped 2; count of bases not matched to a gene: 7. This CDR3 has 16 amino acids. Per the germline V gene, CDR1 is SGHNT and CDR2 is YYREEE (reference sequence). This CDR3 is CASSSGGTSGPYEQYF. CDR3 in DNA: TGTGCCAGCAGCTCTGGGGGGACTAGCGGCCCCTACGAGCAGTACTTC.

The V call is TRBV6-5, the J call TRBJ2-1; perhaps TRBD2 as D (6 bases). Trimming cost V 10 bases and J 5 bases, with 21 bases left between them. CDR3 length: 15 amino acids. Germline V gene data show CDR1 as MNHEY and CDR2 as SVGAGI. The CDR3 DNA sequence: TGTGCCACGAGGAGGAGGAGGGAGAGACACAATGAGCAGTTCTTC. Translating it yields CATRRRRERHNEQFF.

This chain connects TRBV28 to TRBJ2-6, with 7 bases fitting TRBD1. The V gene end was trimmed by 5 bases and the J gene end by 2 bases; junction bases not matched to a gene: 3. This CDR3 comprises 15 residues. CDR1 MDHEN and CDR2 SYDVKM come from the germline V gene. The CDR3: CASSVTGAGANVLTF. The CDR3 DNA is TGTGCCAGCAGTGTTACAGGGGCTGGGGCCAACGTCCTGACTTTC.

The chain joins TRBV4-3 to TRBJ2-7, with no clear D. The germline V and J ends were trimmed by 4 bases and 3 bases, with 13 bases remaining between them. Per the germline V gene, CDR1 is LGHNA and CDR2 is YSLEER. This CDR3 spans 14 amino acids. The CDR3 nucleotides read TGCGCCAGCAGCCCCTCCCTCGCGGTCTACGAGCAGTACTTC. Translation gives CASSPSLAVYEQYF.